One and the same sample provided the 30 T cell receptor beta chains below, sequenced in a study of blood T cell repertoires in COVID-19. Produced via immunoSEQ multiplex PCR; TCRdb's table is partial and in-frame only. Among about 120,000 clones listed, 75% to 85% were seen once. Sequences were obtained from peripheral blood. The receptor set was obtained from a human donor in a cohort sampled during active COVID-19.

The V and J genes are TRBV28 and TRBJ2-7, with 9 positions matching TRBD1. V lost 4 bases, J lost 3 bases, and 7 bases stayed unmatched. The CDR3 has 15 amino acids. From germline, CDR1 is MDHEN and CDR2 SYDVKM. DNA of the CDR3: TGTGCCAGCAGTTCGACCGGGACAGGGTTCTACGAGCAGTACTTC. As protein: CASSSTGTGFYEQYF.

This clone was detected only once. This chain links TRBV7-2 with TRBJ1-2; 8 bases fit TRBD1. The CDR3 has 12 residues. Per germline, CDR1 SGHTA and CDR2 FQGNSA. The V segment lost 6 bases and the J segment 7 bases; nucleotides outside the gene matches: 4. The chain's CDR3 is CASRLTGGGYTF. The CDR3 DNA sequence: TGTGCCAGCAGGTTAACAGGGGGTGGCTACACCTTC.

The chain carries TRBV7-2 and TRBJ2-7; 9 bases match TRBD1. Germline-derived CDR1 and CDR2 are SGHTA and FQGNSA. The V and J ends lost 3 bases and 4 bases, in that order; junction bases with no gene match: 13. This CDR3 is built from 17 residues. As DNA, the CDR3 is TGTGCCAGCAGCTTGGGACAGGGAGGCCTCATATTGTACGAGCAGTACTTC. This encodes CASSLGQGGLILYEQYF.

This clone appeared once. The chain employs TRBV3-1 (or the pseudogene TRBV3-2) and TRBJ2-5; TRBD1 agrees at 9 bases. Losses at the gene ends were 0 bases for V and 2 bases for J; bases not matched to a gene: 4. Germline lookup yields CDR1 LGHDT and CDR2 YNNKEL (reference sequence). This CDR3 contains 16 residues. CDR3 region: CASSQDRGQGQETQYF. CDR3 coding DNA: TGTGCCAGCAGCCAAGATAGGGGACAGGGTCAAGAGACCCAGTACTTC.

Regarding this clone: This specimen includes other DNA sequences encoding the same CDR3. The rearrangement joins TRBV6-5 to TRBJ2-5, with 7 positions matching TRBD2. V was pared by 0 bases and J by 5 bases, with 0 bases of the junction left unmatched. The CDR3 has 13 residues. Germline V gene lookup returns CDR1 MNHEY and CDR2 SVGAGI. CDR3 sequence reads: CASSYSAGETQYF. The CDR3 DNA reads as TGTGCCAGCAGTTACTCAGCGGGGGAGACCCAGTACTTC.

The chain employs TRBV28 and TRBJ1-2; possibly TRBD1 for D (6 bases). Looked up from germline, CDR1 is MDHEN and CDR2 is SYDVKM. V was pared by 10 bases and J by 2 bases, with 14 bases between. The CDR3 loop spans 13 amino acids. The DNA of the CDR3 is TGTGCCACCTTTTGGACAGCGAACTATGGCTACACCTTC. This translates into CATFWTANYGYTF.

The chain combines TRBV19 with TRBJ2-7; 8 bases match TRBD1. CDR3 length: 15 residues. V dropped 5 bases and J dropped 1; count of bases not matched to a gene: 7. Germline loops: CDR1 LNHDA, CDR2 SQIVND (reference sequence). CDR3 in amino acids: CASSQPGQGSYEQYF. Here the CDR3 DNA reads TGTGCCAGTAGTCAGCCCGGACAGGGTTCCTACGAGCAGTACTTC.

This chain connects TRBV27 to TRBJ1-5; D perhaps matches TRBD1 (5 bases). CDR1 MNHEY and CDR2 SMNVEV come from the germline V gene (reference sequence). There are 17 residues in the CDR3. Trimming stripped 4 bases from V and 1 base from J, with 17 bases between. CDR3 sequence reads: CASSSRGRGGSNQPQHF. In nucleotides, the CDR3 is TGTGCCAGCAGTTCCCGTGGGAGGGGCGGGAGCAATCAGCCCCAGCATTTT.

The genes are TRBV7-9 and TRBJ1-1; TRBD1 agrees at 7 bases. The germline gives CDR1 SEHNR, CDR2 FQNEAQ (reference sequence). With 6 bases clipped from V and 7 bases from J, the junction kept 8 bases outside the gene matches. The CDR3 is 13 amino acids. This CDR3 is CASRLGQTIEAFF. As DNA, the CDR3 is TGTGCCAGCAGACTGGGACAGACTATTGAAGCTTTCTTT.

This chain links TRBV14 with TRBJ2-1; possibly TRBD1 for D (6 bases). The ends were cut back, 3 bases at V and 5 bases at J, with 14 bases in the middle. Germline V lookup: CDR1 SGHDN, CDR2 FVKESK. The CDR3 runs 15 residues. For the CDR3, the DNA is TGTGCCAGCAGCCACCCGGGACATGGCCACAATGAGCAGTTCTTC. It yields the protein CASSHPGHGHNEQFF.

The chain has TRBV15 and TRBJ1-6; D call uncertain. Germline V lookup: CDR1 LNHNV, CDR2 YYDKDF (reference sequence). The V and J ends lost 0 bases and 10 bases respectively, with 4 bases between them. CDR3 length equals 12 residues. The CDR3 reads CATSRDRSPLHF. CDR3 in DNA: TGTGCCACCAGCAGAGATCGGTCACCCCTCCACTTT.

The chain has TRBV4-3 and TRBJ1-3; TRBD1 might be the D (6 bases). Germline loops: CDR1 LGHNA, CDR2 YSLEER. Trimming removed 5 bases at V and 13 bases at J, with 24 bases between. The CDR3 is 15 amino acids. CDR3 sequence: CASSGRDKGKLKIYF. The DNA of the CDR3 is TGCGCCAGCAGCGGCCGGGACAAGGGAAAATTAAAAATATATTTT.

This chain links TRBV20-1 with TRBJ2-5; D possibly corresponds to TRBD1 (6 bases). CDR3 length: 15 amino acids. The germline CDR1 and CDR2 sequences are DFQATT and SNEGSKA (reference sequence). The ends were cut back, 3 bases at V and 5 bases at J, with 19 bases in the middle. CDR3 bases: TGCAGTGCTAGTGGGGCGGTACAGGGAACGGAGACCCAGTACTTC. The encoded protein is CSASGAVQGTETQYF.

CDR3 protein: CASSQAGGVYYGYTF. The CDR3 region has the DNA TGTGCCAGCAGCCAAGCCGGGGGTGTTTACTATGGCTACACCTTC. The chain links TRBV14 to TRBJ1-2; D perhaps matches TRBD1 (5 bases). V gave up 1 base and J gave up 3 bases, with 12 bases separating them. The CDR3 spans 15 residues. Germline V gene data show CDR1 as SGHDN and CDR2 as FVKESK. Supplemented by reference TRBV14 and TRBJ1-2, the full variable domain reads EAGVTQFPSHSVIEKGQTVTLRCDPISGHDNLYWYRRVMGKEIKFLLHFVKESKQDESGMPNNRFLAERTGGTYSTLKVQPAELEDSGVYFCASSQAGGVYYGYTFGSGTRLTVV.

This clone has more than one count but fewer than ten. The V call is TRBV6-2 or TRBV6-3, the J call TRBJ2-7; D perhaps matches TRBD2 (5 bases). This CDR3 contains 13 residues. V was trimmed by 6 bases and J by 6 bases, leaving 15 bases between them. The germline V gene has CDR1 MNHEY and CDR2 SVGEGT. This CDR3 reads CASSEPLRGEQYF. CDR3 DNA sequence: TGTGCCAGCAGCGAGCCTCTCCGGGGCGAGCAGTACTTC.

The chain is built from TRBV5-1 and TRBJ2-7, with TRBD1 identical over 9 bases. V lost 3 bases and J lost 5; bases outside the gene matches: 9. Germline V gene data show CDR1 as SGHRS and CDR2 as YFSETQ. The CDR3 contains 15 residues. In DNA form, the CDR3 reads TGCGCCAGCAGCTCAACAGGGGGCTTGAGAGACGAGCAGTACTTC. Protein sequence: CASSSTGGLRDEQYF.

The chain recombines TRBV24-1 with TRBJ2-7; 11 bases fit TRBD2. J gave up 1 base and V 5 bases, and 3 bases lay outside the gene matches. Germline CDR1 and CDR2: KGHDR and SFDVKD. The CDR3 totals 15 residues. The CDR3 is CATSGGTSGSYEQYF. As DNA, the CDR3 is TGTGCCACCAGTGGGGGGACTAGCGGATCCTACGAGCAGTACTTC.

V usage is TRBV6-2 or TRBV6-3 and J usage is TRBJ1-2; D not resolved. The germline V and J ends were trimmed by 5 bases and 0 bases, with 16 bases remaining between them. Germline CDR1 is MNHEY and CDR2 is SVGEGT. The CDR3 is made up of 16 amino acids. CDR3 residues: CASSRRADATNYGYTF. CDR3 coding DNA: TGTGCCAGCAGTCGGAGAGCAGACGCTACTAACTATGGCTACACCTTC.

This chain joins TRBV4-1 and TRBJ1-4; 8 nucleotides align to TRBD1. The CDR3 loop spans 15 amino acids. Per germline, CDR1 MGHRA and CDR2 YSYEKL. Trimming cost V 1 base and J 8 bases; bases outside gene matches: 6. The CDR3 spells CASSQAVDRVEKLFF. CDR3 in DNA: TGCGCCAGCAGCCAAGCTGTGGACAGGGTGGAAAAACTGTTTTTT.

J is TRBJ2-6 and V is TRBV7-8; 9 positions agree with TRBD1. The CDR3 runs to 18 residues. Germline values: CDR1 SGHVS, CDR2 FQNEAQ. After removal of 1 base from V and 2 bases from J, the junction contained 6 bases not matched to a gene. CDR3 bases: TGTGCCAGCAGCTTAGGCCGGGACAGGGTTCCTGGGGCCAACGTCCTGACTTTC. Translation gives CASSLGRDRVPGANVLTF.

CDR3 DNA: TGTGCCAGCAGTTACGGGACTAGCGGGGGGGAGCAGTACTTC. It specifies CASSYGTSGGEQYF. This sequence joins TRBV6-6 and TRBJ2-7; TRBD2 agrees at 15 bases. CDR1 and CDR2 (germline): MNHNY, SVGAGI (reference sequence). This CDR3 comprises 14 residues. V shed 2 bases and J 7 bases; nucleotides not matched to a gene: 0.

V is TRBV2 and J is TRBJ1-4; D is perhaps TRBD1 (6 bases). The CDR3 spans 15 residues. V was clipped by 8 bases and J by 3 bases, with 16 bases between them. The V gene's germline CDR1 is SNHLY and CDR2 FYNNEI. The CDR3 DNA sequence: TGTGCCAGCGGGGGCAGAGGGGTGGCTAATGAAAAACTGTTTTTT. Its translation is CASGGRGVANEKLFF.

The J gene is TRBJ2-3, the V gene TRBV3-1 (or the pseudogene TRBV3-2); 7 nucleotides line up with TRBD1. This CDR3 spans 16 amino acids. Losses at the gene ends were 2 bases for V and 4 bases for J; bases not matched to a gene: 9. Germline CDR1 reads LGHDT; CDR2 reads YNNKEL (reference sequence). DNA for the CDR3: TGTGCCAGCAGCCAAAGGGGGCTAGGTCATTCAGATACGCAGTATTTT. This sequence encodes CASSQRGLGHSDTQYF.

A single count supports this clone. The DNA for the CDR3 is TGTGCCAGCAGCACGAGACAGGGGCTTCGGGATGGCTACACCTTC. Residues: CASSTRQGLRDGYTF. The V and J genes are TRBV7-2 and TRBJ1-2, with 8 bases that match TRBD1. CDR1 is SGHTA, CDR2 FQGNSA, per germline. This CDR3 comprises 15 residues. Unmatched junction bases numbered 11, after V lost 5 bases and J lost 6 bases.

This chain connects TRBV27 to TRBJ2-7, with 9 bases that match TRBD2. The germline V gene has CDR1 MNHEY and CDR2 SMNVEV (reference sequence). J gave up 7 bases and V 7 bases, and 14 bases lay outside the gene matches. This CDR3 is built from 15 residues. The CDR3 nucleotides are TGTGCCAGCAACCCATCGACTAGCGGTCTCGGGGAGCAGTACTTC. It codes for CASNPSTSGLGEQYF.

The chain couples TRBV5-5 to TRBJ2-3, with 8 bases identical to TRBD1. The CDR3 consists of 18 residues. CDR1 and CDR2 (germline): SGHKS, YYEKEE (reference sequence). V shed 9 bases and J 3 bases; nucleotides not matched to a gene: 21. In DNA form, the CDR3 reads TGTGCCACCAGGAAGGTAGCGAAGGACAGGGTGGGGACAGATACGCAGTATTTT. Its protein product is CATRKVAKDRVGTDTQYF.

The CDR3 coding sequence is TGTGCCAGCAGCTTAGATGAGGTCGGGGAGCTGTTTTTT. Translation: CASSLDEVGELFF. This chain connects TRBV7-2 to TRBJ2-2, with unresolved D. The CDR3 runs 13 residues. CDR1 and CDR2 from the germline V gene are SGHTA and FQGNSA. V lost 1 base, J lost 7 bases, and 7 bases lay in between.

The V gene is TRBV19, the J gene TRBJ1-2, with 8 bases identical to TRBD1. The CDR3 loop spans 13 amino acids. CDR1 is LNHDA and CDR2 is SQIVND in the germline V gene (reference sequence). V lost 6 bases, J lost 3 bases, and 3 bases stayed unmatched. The CDR3 DNA is TGTGCCAGTAGGACGGGACAGGACTATGGCTACACCTTC. Its protein product is CASRTGQDYGYTF. Based on the CDR3 plus reference TRBV19 and TRBJ1-2, the full variable domain is DGGITQSPKYLFRKEGQNVTLSCEQNLNHDAMYWYRQDPGQGLRLIYYSQIVNDFQKGDIAEGYSVSREKKESFPLTVTSAQKNPTAFYLCASRTGQDYGYTFGSGTRLTVV.

The chain employs TRBV30 and TRBJ2-7; 8 bases are shared with TRBD1. CDR1 and CDR2 (germline): GTSNPN, SVGIG (reference sequence). CDR3 length: 12 amino acids. The J segment lost 5 bases and the V segment lost 3 bases, leaving 3 bases of the junction unmatched. DNA of the CDR3: TGTGCCTGGAGCAAGGACAGGGACGAGCAGTACTTC. Its translation: CAWSKDRDEQYF.

J is TRBJ2-5 and V is TRBV5-4; 10 bases match TRBD2. J lost 3 bases, V lost 6 bases, and 8 bases had no gene match. CDR3 length equals 15 residues. CDR1 SGHNT and CDR2 YYREEE come from the germline V gene (reference sequence). The CDR3 loop reads CASTPLAGDKETQYF. The CDR3, as DNA: TGTGCCAGCACCCCTCTAGCGGGGGATAAAGAGACCCAGTACTTC.